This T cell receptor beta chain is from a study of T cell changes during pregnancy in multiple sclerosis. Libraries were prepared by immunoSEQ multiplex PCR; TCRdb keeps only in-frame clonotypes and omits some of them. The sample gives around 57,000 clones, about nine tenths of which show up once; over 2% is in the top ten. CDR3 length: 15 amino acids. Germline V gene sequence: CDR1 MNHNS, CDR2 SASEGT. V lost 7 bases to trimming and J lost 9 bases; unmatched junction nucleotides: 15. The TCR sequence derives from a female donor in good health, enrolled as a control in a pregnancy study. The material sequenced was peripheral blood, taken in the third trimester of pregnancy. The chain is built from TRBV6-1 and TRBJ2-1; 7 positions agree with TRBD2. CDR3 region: CASILLAALSGEQFF. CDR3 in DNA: TGTGCCAGCATTCTTCTAGCGGCCCTCTCCGGTGAGCAGTTCTTC.